The 27 T cell receptor beta chains below all came from one sample that was sequenced in a study of shared clonotypes between healthy human individuals. Produced via immunoSEQ multiplex PCR; TCRdb's table is partial and in-frame only. Of more than 900,000 clones listed, 78% are singletons. Sequencing input: memory CD4+ T cells from PBMCs. Subset reported: CD45RA-negative fraction. The source is a man younger than 35 in good health. Some clones in this sample may be carry-over from other donors' samples.

V is TRBV29-1 and J is TRBJ1-4; D possibly corresponds to TRBD1 (6 bases). In germline, CDR1 is SQVTM, CDR2 ANQGSEA. With 5 bases removed from V and 5 bases from J, the gap between germline ends came to 9 bases. This CDR3 is 12 amino acids long. As DNA, the CDR3 is TGCAGCGTTCAGGGGAGCAATGAAAAACTGTTTTTT. Its translation: CSVQGSNEKLFF.

The CDR3 spells CASSSPRDRSGYGYTF. The CDR3 region has the DNA TGTGCCAGCAGTTCTCCCCGGGACCGTTCCGGCTATGGCTACACCTTC. The chain uses TRBV6-5 and TRBJ1-2, with D possibly being TRBD1 (5 bases). Per the germline V gene, CDR1 is MNHEY and CDR2 is SVGAGI. This CDR3 contains 16 residues. Trimming shortened V by 4 bases and J by 4 bases, and 19 bases separated the two germline ends.

The gene calls are TRBV6-1 and TRBJ2-5; 8 bases map to TRBD1. CDR1 MNHNS and CDR2 SASEGT come from the germline V gene. The CDR3 covers 15 residues. The trim removed 4 bases at V and 3 bases at J, leaving 7 bases unmatched. CDR3 region: CASSARPGQEETQYF. The CDR3 DNA follows: TGTGCCAGCAGTGCGAGGCCGGGACAGGAAGAGACCCAGTACTTC.

V gene TRBV19 combines with J gene TRBJ1-1; D call uncertain. Germline-derived CDR1 and CDR2 are LNHDA and SQIVND (reference sequence). The V gene lost 7 bases and the J gene lost 3 bases, with 12 bases spanning the gap. The CDR3 runs 13 residues. The CDR3 sequence is CASIQPLDTEAFF. The CDR3 DNA reads as TGTGCCAGTATACAGCCCCTCGACACTGAAGCTTTCTTT.

This clone occurred once. The V and J genes are TRBV5-1 and TRBJ2-7, with D hard to call. Germline lookup yields CDR1 SGHRS and CDR2 YFSETQ. The CDR3 length is 16 residues. V shed 7 bases and J shed 0 bases, with 20 bases lying between them. The CDR3 here is CASALRAPTLSYEQYF. The DNA for the CDR3 is TGCGCCAGCGCCTTGAGAGCGCCAACACTCTCCTACGAGCAGTACTTC.

The V call is TRBV5-1, the J call TRBJ2-7; D is uncertain. V was shortened by 0 bases and J by 6 bases, with 13 bases between the two germline ends. Looked up from germline, CDR1 is SGHRS and CDR2 is YFSETQ. This CDR3 contains 14 residues. The CDR3 DNA reads as TGCGCCAGCAGCTTGGGACCCGGGCGGTCCGAGCAGTACTTC. Translation gives CASSLGPGRSEQYF.

The CDR3: CASSLDSVGYGYTF. CDR3 sequence (DNA): TGCGCCAGCAGCTTGGATTCGGTTGGCTATGGCTACACCTTC. V and J are TRBV5-1 and TRBJ1-2, with D uncertain. V dropped 0 bases and J dropped 4 bases, with 10 bases sitting between them. CDR3 length equals 14 residues. Germline CDR1 and CDR2: SGHRS and YFSETQ.

The chain combines TRBV6-1 with TRBJ2-5, with D possibly being TRBD1 (7 bases). Deletions cut 8 bases from V and 2 bases from J, with 18 bases between. Germline lookup yields CDR1 MNHNS and CDR2 SASEGT. The CDR3 covers 15 residues. The CDR3 DNA follows: TGTGCCAGCGGCCGGGGGACAGCTGAACAAGAGACCCAGTACTTC. Protein: CASGRGTAEQETQYF.

This chain links TRBV6-5 with TRBJ1-1, with 7 bases fitting TRBD1. The V gene's germline CDR1 is MNHEY and CDR2 SVGAGI. This CDR3 has 13 residues. After removal of 6 bases from V and 4 bases from J, the junction contained 5 bases not matched to a gene. The CDR3 DNA reads TGTGCCAGCAGAAACCCAGGGGGCACTGAAGCTTTCTTT. As protein: CASRNPGGTEAFF.

The chain couples TRBV2 to TRBJ1-1; 7 bases fit TRBD1. Germline V lookup: CDR1 SNHLY, CDR2 FYNNEI. This CDR3 is 15 amino acids long. With V trimmed by 6 bases and J by 5 bases, 12 bases remained unmatched. CDR3 sequence reads: CASSPVVQGWTEAFF. As DNA, the CDR3 is TGTGCCAGCAGCCCGGTTGTACAGGGGTGGACTGAAGCTTTCTTT.

The CDR3 nucleotides read TGCGCCAGCAGCCCCAGGGTTGGGGAGAACACCGGGGAGCTGTTTTTT. Translated, it gives CASSPRVGENTGELFF. The chain carries TRBV5-1 and TRBJ2-2; the D gene is possibly TRBD1 (5 bases). Germline assignment: CDR1 SGHRS and CDR2 YFSETQ. The V end lost 4 bases, the J end lost 1 base, and 14 bases lay between the germline ends. The CDR3 extends over 16 amino acids.

This chain uses TRBV19 with TRBJ2-1, with no clear D. Trimming took off 1 base at V and 9 bases at J, with 19 bases between the two ends. The CDR3 loop spans 16 amino acids. Germline CDR1 and CDR2: LNHDA and SQIVND (reference sequence). As DNA, the CDR3 is TGTGCCAGTAGTATAGCACGGACGACTTCGGTGGCTGAGCAGTTCTTC. Its translation is CASSIARTTSVAEQFF.

The gene calls are TRBV27 and TRBJ2-3; perhaps TRBD2 as D (6 bases). CDR3 length: 14 residues. Germline V CDR1 and CDR2: MNHEY, SMNVEV (reference sequence). V was pared by 5 bases and J by 2 bases, with 11 bases between. This chain's CDR3 is CASSTRGLTDTQYF. In nucleotides, the CDR3 is TGTGCCAGCAGTACTCGGGGACTCACAGATACGCAGTATTTT.

This chain links TRBV4-1 with TRBJ2-3; possibly TRBD2 for D (6 bases). Germline lookup yields CDR1 MGHRA and CDR2 YSYEKL. With 0 bases removed from V and 3 bases from J, the gap between germline ends came to 7 bases. The CDR3 has 14 residues. CDR3 DNA sequence: TGCGCCAGCAGCCAAGAGGAGGGGACAGATACGCAGTATTTT. Residues: CASSQEEGTDTQYF.

The chain joins TRBV19 to TRBJ2-1; 10 positions match TRBD2. There are 17 residues in the CDR3. Trimming took 0 bases from V and 7 from J; bases not matched to a gene: 9. The germline gives CDR1 LNHDA, CDR2 SQIVND (reference sequence). CDR3: CASSIEWVAGGGNEQFF. The CDR3 nucleotides read TGTGCCAGTAGTATAGAGTGGGTAGCGGGAGGCGGTAATGAGCAGTTCTTC.

The chain couples TRBV28 to TRBJ1-1; 10 positions agree with TRBD1. V gave up 6 bases and J gave up 5 bases; unmatched junction bases: 6. Germline values: CDR1 MDHEN, CDR2 SYDVKM. This CDR3 region has 14 residues. CDR3 nucleotide sequence: TGTGCCAGCAGAGCGAGACAGGGGGCGACTGAAGCTTTCTTT. This translates into CASRARQGATEAFF.

In regard to this clone: One base separates it from a far larger clone, so it is likely a read error. Other DNA variants within this sample encode the same CDR3. The chain joins TRBV4-2 to TRBJ2-7; 7 bases are a match to TRBD2. The germline V gene has CDR1 LGHNA and CDR2 YNFKEQ. Trimming removed 4 bases from V and 6 bases from J; junction bases left unmatched: 15. This CDR3 has 16 residues. Written as DNA, the CDR3 is TGTGCCAGCAGCCCTCCGGGACTGGCGGGAGTATCCGAGCAGTACTTC. Protein sequence: CASSPPGLAGVSEQYF.

The V call is TRBV5-1, the J call TRBJ1-2; no reliable D call. V shed 5 bases and J shed 1 base, with 9 bases lying between them. Germline CDR1 is SGHRS and CDR2 is YFSETQ. The CDR3 is 13 amino acids. The CDR3 loop reads CASRYDGNYGYTF. Written as DNA, the CDR3 is TGCGCCAGCAGGTACGACGGTAACTATGGCTACACCTTC.

The chain joins TRBV14 to TRBJ2-6; D not certain. Germline lookup yields CDR1 SGHDN and CDR2 FVKESK. The CDR3 extends over 14 amino acids. V was trimmed by 1 base and J by 4 bases, leaving 5 bases between them. CDR3 amino acids: CASSQVSGANVLTF. For the CDR3, the DNA is TGTGCCAGCAGCCAAGTCTCAGGGGCCAACGTCCTGACTTTC.

The chain couples TRBV11-2 to TRBJ2-1; 13 positions match TRBD2. This CDR3 has 18 residues. The junction had 6 bases not matched to a gene; V was cut back by 1 base and J by 3 bases. Looked up from germline, CDR1 is SGHAT and CDR2 is FQNNGV. The CDR3 here is CASSLVLAGGGLYNEQFF. The CDR3 nucleotides are TGTGCCAGCAGCTTAGTACTAGCGGGAGGGGGACTCTACAATGAGCAGTTCTTC. Filled out from reference TRBV11-2 and TRBJ2-1, the complete variable domain reads EAGVAQSPRYKIIEKRQSVAFWCNPISGHATLYWYQQILGQGPKLLIQFQNNGVVDDSQLPKDRFSAERLKGVDSTLKIQPAKLEDSAVYLCASSLVLAGGGLYNEQFFGPGTRLTVL.

This clone was counted many times. V and J are TRBV14 and TRBJ2-7; D gene uncertain. The germline gives CDR1 SGHDN, CDR2 FVKESK. The V gene lost 1 base and the J gene lost 2 bases, with 21 bases spanning the gap. This CDR3 has 18 residues. CDR3 sequence reads: CASSQGLPWMSAPYEQYF. The DNA of the CDR3 is TGTGCCAGCAGCCAAGGCCTTCCGTGGATGTCAGCTCCCTACGAGCAGTACTTC. Combining the CDR3 with reference TRBV14 and TRBJ2-7 gives the whole variable domain EAGVTQFPSHSVIEKGQTVTLRCDPISGHDNLYWYRRVMGKEIKFLLHFVKESKQDESGMPNNRFLAERTGGTYSTLKVQPAELEDSGVYFCASSQGLPWMSAPYEQYFGPGTRLTVT.

V usage is TRBV19 and J usage is TRBJ1-2, with 7 positions matching TRBD1. V lost 3 bases to trimming and J lost 10 bases; unmatched junction nucleotides: 5. The CDR3 extends over 12 amino acids. Germline-derived CDR1 and CDR2 are LNHDA and SQIVND (reference sequence). The CDR3, as DNA: TGTGCCAGTAGTATGCAGGGACAGTCCTACACCTTC. Protein: CASSMQGQSYTF. The full variable domain, in which reference TRBV19 and TRBJ1-2 provide the parts outside the CDR3, is DGGITQSPKYLFRKEGQNVTLSCEQNLNHDAMYWYRQDPGQGLRLIYYSQIVNDFQKGDIAEGYSVSREKKESFPLTVTSAQKNPTAFYLCASSMQGQSYTFGSGTRLTVV.

The chain has TRBV12-5 and TRBJ2-1, with 11 bases that match TRBD2. The CDR3 runs to 16 residues. The J segment lost 4 bases and the V segment lost 5 bases, leaving 7 bases of the junction unmatched. Germline V gene data show CDR1 as LGHNT and CDR2 as FRNRAP. The CDR3 loop is CASGMGLAEIYNEQFF. CDR3 nucleotide sequence: TGTGCTAGTGGTATGGGACTAGCGGAGATTTACAATGAGCAGTTCTTC.

A single count supports this clone. The V call is TRBV19, the J call TRBJ1-5, with 8 bases identical to TRBD1. This CDR3 has 14 residues. The junction had 6 bases not matched to a gene; V was cut back by 5 bases and J by 6 bases. The germline V gene encodes CDR1 LNHDA and CDR2 SQIVND (reference sequence). The CDR3 region has the DNA TGTGCCAGTAGTCCCCGACAGGGGAGTCAGCCCCAGCATTTT. This codes for CASSPRQGSQPQHF.

The chain links TRBV7-3 to TRBJ2-3, with 7 bases identical to TRBD1. CDR3 size: 15 residues. After removal of 4 bases from V and 0 bases from J, the junction contained 4 bases not matched to a gene. Germline CDR1 SGHTA, CDR2 FQGTGA. The CDR3 loop reads CASSWTGASTDTQYF. CDR3 coding DNA: TGTGCCAGCAGCTGGACAGGCGCCAGCACAGATACGCAGTATTTT.

The rearrangement joins TRBV6-1 to TRBJ2-2; D call uncertain. V gave up 2 bases and J gave up 8 bases, with 3 bases separating them. The germline CDR1 and CDR2 sequences are MNHNS and SASEGT. CDR3 length: 11 amino acids. Written as DNA, the CDR3 is TGTGCCAGCAGTGAAACAGGGGAGCTGTTTTTT. Translating gives CASSETGELFF.

The V and J genes are TRBV9 and TRBJ2-1; either TRBD1 or TRBD2 may supply D (5 bases each). V was trimmed by 4 bases and J by 7 bases, leaving 18 bases between them. Germline assignment: CDR1 SGDLS and CDR2 YYNGEE. This CDR3 contains 15 residues. The CDR3 region is CASSRTGTNGNEQFF. In DNA, the CDR3 is TGTGCCAGCAGCCGCACCGGGACGAACGGTAATGAGCAGTTCTTC.